The 5 T cell receptor beta chains given below trace back to one sample, sequenced in a study of CD8 T cells in Susac syndrome. The RNA, roughly 0.45 to 1 ug, was put through reverse transcription using random hexamers. MiXCR, run by TCRdb on the immunoSEQ multiplex PCR reads, gives a single entry per CDR3 protein. The sample gives around 200,000 distinct CDR3 sequences, 95% of which show up once; around 0.16% is in the top ten. Sequenced: CD8+ T cells from PBMCs. The receptors shown here come from a human donor with Susac syndrome.

The chain couples TRBV13 to TRBJ1-6; tentative D call: TRBD1 (6 bases). V gave up 3 bases and J gave up 8 bases, with 11 bases separating them. Germline CDR1 PRHDT, CDR2 FYEKMQ (reference sequence). CDR3 length: 14 amino acids. This CDR3 is CASSFRKGDSPLHF. The CDR3 DNA reads as TGTGCCAGCAGCTTCAGAAAGGGGGATTCACCCCTCCACTTT.

The chain carries TRBV27 and TRBJ2-3, with 14 bases aligning to TRBD2. V was clipped by 10 bases and J by 4 bases; unmatched bases: 4. The germline gives CDR1 MNHEY, CDR2 SMNVEV (reference sequence). The length of the CDR3 is 14 residues. The chain's CDR3 is CAIGLAGGPDTQYF. The CDR3 DNA reads TGTGCCATCGGACTAGCGGGGGGACCAGATACGCAGTATTTT.

The chain recombines TRBV19 with TRBJ1-5; possibly TRBD1 for D (5 bases). CDR3 size: 16 residues. Germline lookup yields CDR1 LNHDA and CDR2 SQIVND (reference sequence). Trimming removed 11 bases from V and 0 bases from J, with 20 bases in between. Here the CDR3 DNA reads TGTGCCTCGGGGCGGATGAGCGAGTATAGCAATCAGCCCCAGCATTTT. It yields the protein CASGRMSEYSNQPQHF.

The gene calls are TRBV5-1 and TRBJ2-3, with 8 bases matching TRBD1. V trimming: 4 bases; J trimming: 4 bases; junction bases outside the gene matches: 5. Per the germline V gene, CDR1 is SGHRS and CDR2 is YFSETQ. This CDR3 has 14 residues. The DNA of the CDR3 is TGCGCCAGCAGCCCGGGACAGGTTGCAGATACGCAGTATTTT. It codes for CASSPGQVADTQYF.

The V gene is TRBV13, the J gene TRBJ1-6; D remains ambiguous. V dropped 0 bases and J dropped 10 bases, with 13 bases sitting between them. CDR3 length: 15 residues. CDR1 and CDR2 (germline): PRHDT, FYEKMQ (reference sequence). CDR3 sequence: CASSLGRMGNSPLHF. The CDR3 DNA sequence: TGTGCCAGCAGCTTAGGCCGTATGGGCAACTCACCCCTCCACTTT.